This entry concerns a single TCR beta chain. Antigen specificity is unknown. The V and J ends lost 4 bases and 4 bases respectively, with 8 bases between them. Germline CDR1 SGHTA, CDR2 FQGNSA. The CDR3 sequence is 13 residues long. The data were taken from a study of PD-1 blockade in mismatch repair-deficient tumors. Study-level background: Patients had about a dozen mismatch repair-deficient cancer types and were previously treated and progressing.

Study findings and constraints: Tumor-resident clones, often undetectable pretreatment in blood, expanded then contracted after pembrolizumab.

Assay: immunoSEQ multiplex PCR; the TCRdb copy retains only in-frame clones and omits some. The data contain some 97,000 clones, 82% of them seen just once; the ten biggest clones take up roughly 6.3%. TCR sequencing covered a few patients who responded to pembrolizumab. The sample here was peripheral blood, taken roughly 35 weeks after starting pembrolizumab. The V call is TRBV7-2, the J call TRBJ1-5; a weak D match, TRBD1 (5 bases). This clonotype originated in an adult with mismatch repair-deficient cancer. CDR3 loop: CASSSGRNQPQHF. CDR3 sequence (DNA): TGTGCCAGCAGCTCGGGACGGAATCAGCCCCAGCATTTT. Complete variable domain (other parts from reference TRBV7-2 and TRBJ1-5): GAGVSQSPSNKVTEKGKDVELRCDPISGHTALYWYRQSLGQGLEFLIYFQGNSAPDKSGLPSDRFSAERTGGSVSTLTIQRTQQEDSAVYLCASSSGRNQPQHFGDGTRLSIL.